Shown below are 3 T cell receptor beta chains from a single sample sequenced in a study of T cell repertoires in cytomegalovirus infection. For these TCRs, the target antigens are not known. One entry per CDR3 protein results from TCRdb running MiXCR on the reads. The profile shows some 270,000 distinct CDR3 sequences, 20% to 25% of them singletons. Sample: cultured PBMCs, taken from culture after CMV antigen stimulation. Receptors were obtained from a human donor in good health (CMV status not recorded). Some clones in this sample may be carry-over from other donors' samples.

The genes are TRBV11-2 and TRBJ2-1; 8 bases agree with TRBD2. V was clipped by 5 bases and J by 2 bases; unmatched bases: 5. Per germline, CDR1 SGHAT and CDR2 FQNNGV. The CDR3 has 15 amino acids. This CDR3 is CASSPMGLAYNEQFF. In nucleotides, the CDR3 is TGTGCCAGCAGCCCCATGGGACTAGCCTACAATGAGCAGTTCTTC.

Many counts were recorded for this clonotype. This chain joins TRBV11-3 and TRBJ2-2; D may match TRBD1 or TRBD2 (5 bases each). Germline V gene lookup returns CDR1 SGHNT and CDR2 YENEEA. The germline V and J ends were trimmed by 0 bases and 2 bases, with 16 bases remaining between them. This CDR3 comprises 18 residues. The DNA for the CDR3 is TGTGCCAGCAGCTTAGATCAAGCAGGGAGCGCCAACACCGGGGAGCTGTTTTTT. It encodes CASSLDQAGSANTGELFF.

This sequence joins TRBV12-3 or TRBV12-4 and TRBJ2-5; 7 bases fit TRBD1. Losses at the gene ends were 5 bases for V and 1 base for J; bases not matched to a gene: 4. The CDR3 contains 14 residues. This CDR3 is CASSPGTVQETQYF. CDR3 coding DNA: TGTGCCAGCAGTCCCGGGACAGTCCAAGAGACCCAGTACTTC.